This T cell receptor (beta chain) came from a study of blood T cell repertoires in COVID-19. Germline-derived CDR1 and CDR2 are SGHNT and YYREEE (reference sequence). V lost 4 bases and J 5 bases, leaving 12 bases between the germline ends. The CDR3 runs 13 residues. In the original processing: Estimation of nucleated cell counts was performed using reference gene primer amplification. Clones were sequenced by immunoSEQ multiplex PCR, and TCRdb holds only the in-frame ones, with some missing. The DNA gave D and trimming, while V, J and clone size come from that table. The data show 25,000 to 30,000 clones, with about 91% seen just once and 2.4% held by the top ten.

The specimen sequenced was peripheral blood. This chain uses TRBV5-4 with TRBJ1-2; the D is unclear. The receptor was isolated from a man between 50 and 59 years old with active COVID-19. CDR3 sequence reads: CASSPLGVYGYTF. The CDR3 DNA reads as TGTGCCAGCAGCCCCCTCGGGGTATATGGCTACACCTTC.